A single sample gave rise to the 22 T cell receptor beta chains below, sequenced in a study of blood T cell repertoires in COVID-19. Measured with immunoSEQ multiplex PCR; TCRdb has only the in-frame clones, and not every one. The table records roughly 140,000 clones, 70% to 90% of them present only once. Sequencing input: peripheral blood. The receptor set was obtained from a human donor in a cohort sampled during active COVID-19.

V is TRBV7-2 and J is TRBJ1-5, with 9 bases fitting TRBD1. The V and J ends lost 1 base and 3 bases, in that order; junction bases with no gene match: 4. This CDR3 spans 16 amino acids. Germline-derived CDR1 and CDR2 are SGHTA and FQGNSA. CDR3: CASSLDTGGPNQPQHF. The DNA of the CDR3 is TGTGCCAGCAGCTTAGATACAGGGGGCCCCAATCAGCCCCAGCATTTT.

This sequence joins TRBV7-2 and TRBJ2-7, with 7 bases fitting TRBD2. Losses at the gene ends were 4 bases for V and 7 bases for J; bases not matched to a gene: 10. The germline gives CDR1 SGHTA, CDR2 FQGNSA. The CDR3 loop spans 14 amino acids. The CDR3 loop is CASSSPRTSWEQYF. CDR3 in DNA: TGTGCCAGCAGCTCGCCCCGGACTAGTTGGGAGCAGTACTTC. The whole variable domain, filled in from reference TRBV7-2 and TRBJ2-7, reads GAGVSQSPSNKVTEKGKDVELRCDPISGHTALYWYRQSLGQGLEFLIYFQGNSAPDKSGLPSDRFSAERTGGSVSTLTIQRTQQEDSAVYLCASSSPRTSWEQYFGPGTRLTVT.

In DNA, the CDR3 is TGTGCCAGCAGGGGTGGGGGCTGGGAGACCCAGTACTTC. This encodes CASRGGGWETQYF. The chain couples TRBV27 to TRBJ2-5, with D possibly TRBD1 on 6 matching bases. Germline CDR1 is MNHEY and CDR2 is SMNVEV (reference sequence). Trimming took off 6 bases at V and 5 bases at J, with 13 bases between the two ends. The CDR3 spans 13 residues.

The V and J genes are TRBV9 and TRBJ2-3; no firm D call. The germline V gene has CDR1 SGDLS and CDR2 YYNGEE. This CDR3 is 12 amino acids long. Trimming took 2 bases from V and 4 from J, leaving 5 bases between them. The CDR3 region has the DNA TGTGCCAGCAGCGTTAGAGCAGATACGCAGTATTTT. Translating gives CASSVRADTQYF.

This sequence joins TRBV10-3 and TRBJ2-7; 11 positions agree with TRBD1. Per germline, CDR1 ENHRY and CDR2 SYGVKD. The CDR3 sequence is 15 residues long. V dropped 5 bases and J dropped 2; count of bases not matched to a gene: 5. The DNA of the CDR3 is TGTGCCATCAGTCAGGGACAGGGGGTAACCTACGAGCAGTACTTC. Its translation: CAISQGQGVTYEQYF.

The J gene is TRBJ2-5, the V gene TRBV9, with D possibly TRBD2 on 5 matching bases. V was trimmed by 0 bases and J by 2 bases, leaving 8 bases between them. The germline gives CDR1 SGDLS, CDR2 YYNGEE. This CDR3 contains 14 residues. The chain's CDR3 is CASSVAGSQETQYF. CDR3 nucleotide sequence: TGTGCCAGCAGCGTAGCGGGGTCTCAAGAGACCCAGTACTTC. The whole variable domain, remainder taken from reference TRBV9 and TRBJ2-5, is DSGVTQTPKHLITATGQRVTLRCSPRSGDLSVYWYQQSLDQGLQFLIQYYNGEERAKGNILERFSAQQFPDLHSELNLSSLELGDSALYFCASSVAGSQETQYFGPGTRLLVL.

The chain has TRBV5-1 and TRBJ1-1; 8 nucleotides align to TRBD1. This CDR3 region has 13 residues. CDR1 is SGHRS and CDR2 is YFSETQ in the germline V gene. The V gene end was trimmed by 7 bases and the J gene end by 1 base; junction bases not matched to a gene: 3. The CDR3 DNA follows: TGCGCCAGCCGTGGACAGGGGAACACTGAAGCTTTCTTT. Translation: CASRGQGNTEAFF. Together with reference TRBV5-1 and TRBJ1-1, the CDR3 gives the full variable domain: KAGVTQTPRYLIKTRGQQVTLSCSPISGHRSVSWYQQTPGQGLQFLFEYFSETQRNKGNFPGRFSGRQFSNSRSEMNVSTLELGDSALYLCASRGQGNTEAFFGQGTRLTVV.

This chain links TRBV5-5 with TRBJ2-3, with 7 bases aligning to TRBD1. CDR3 length equals 13 residues. Trimming at V came to 6 bases and at J to 3 bases, leaving 4 bases not matched to a gene. Germline V gene data show CDR1 as SGHKS and CDR2 as YYEKEE (reference sequence). As DNA, the CDR3 is TGTGCCAGCAATACACAGGGGACAGATACGCAGTATTTT. Translated: CASNTQGTDTQYF. Combining the CDR3 with reference TRBV5-5 and TRBJ2-3 gives the whole variable domain DAGVTQSPTHLIKTRGQQVTLRCSPISGHKSVSWYQQVLGQGPQFIFQYYEKEERGRGNFPDRFSARQFPNYSSELNVNALLLGDSALYLCASNTQGTDTQYFGPGTRLTVL.

The chain employs TRBV15 and TRBJ2-1, with D tentatively TRBD1 (5 bases). Trimming removed 5 bases from V and 0 bases from J, with 11 bases in between. Germline assignment: CDR1 LNHNV and CDR2 YYDKDF (reference sequence). The CDR3 totals 15 residues. The CDR3 protein is CATSSRQGSYNEQFF. The CDR3 DNA reads as TGTGCCACCAGCTCCCGGCAGGGCTCCTACAATGAGCAGTTCTTC. Looking up the rest from reference TRBV15 and TRBJ2-1 gives the full variable domain: DAMVIQNPRYQVTQFGKPVTLSCSQTLNHNVMYWYQQKSSQAPKLLFHYYDKDFNNEADTPDNFQSRRPNTSFCFLDIRSPGLGDTAMYLCATSSRQGSYNEQFFGPGTRLTVL.

The chain employs TRBV11-2 and TRBJ1-5; maybe TRBD1 (6 bases). Per the germline V gene, CDR1 is SGHAT and CDR2 is FQNNGV. The CDR3 covers 14 residues. Trimming cost V 4 bases and J 3 bases, with 10 bases left between them. The CDR3 spells CASSSDRFNQPQHF. Written as DNA, the CDR3 is TGTGCCAGCAGCTCCGACAGGTTCAATCAGCCCCAGCATTTT.

The gene calls are TRBV19 and TRBJ1-6, with D possibly TRBD1 on 6 matching bases. The CDR3 covers 19 residues. Between the trimmed V and J ends, which lost 3 bases and 7 bases, there was a span of 25 bases. Germline V gene data show CDR1 as LNHDA and CDR2 as SQIVND (reference sequence). The CDR3 reads CASSIPQGSRIWANSPLHF. The CDR3 coding sequence is TGTGCCAGTAGTATCCCACAGGGAAGTCGAATTTGGGCCAATTCACCCCTCCACTTT.

The rearrangement joins TRBV7-9 to TRBJ1-3; D unclear. Trimming pared 2 bases from V and 8 bases from J, leaving 4 bases between. Germline-derived CDR1 and CDR2 are SEHNR and FQNEAQ (reference sequence). There are 11 residues in the CDR3. The DNA of the CDR3 is TGTGCCAGCAGCTTAACGGACACCATATATTTT. It translates to CASSLTDTIYF.

The genes are TRBV6-1 and TRBJ2-4, with TRBD1 as a possible D gene (6 bases). V lost 2 bases and J lost 1, with 6 bases in between. Germline CDR1 MNHNS, CDR2 SASEGT. This CDR3 spans 14 amino acids. The CDR3 region has the DNA TGTGCCAGCAGTGAACAGGGGGCCAAAAACATTCAGTACTTC. This sequence encodes CASSEQGAKNIQYF.

This clone was counted a single time. This rearrangement joins TRBV27 to TRBJ1-1, with a tentative D call TRBD1 (6 bases). Trimming left V 7 bases short and J 4 bases short, with 16 bases between. Germline V CDR1 and CDR2: MNHEY, SMNVEV (reference sequence). This CDR3 has 14 amino acids. The CDR3 DNA reads TGTGCCAGCAAGCCCCACAGGGACGGCACTGAAGCTTTCTTT. This encodes CASKPHRDGTEAFF.

The gene calls are TRBV4-2 and TRBJ1-2; the match to TRBD1 covers 8 bases. Germline loops: CDR1 LGHNA, CDR2 YNFKEQ. CDR3 size: 15 residues. V was clipped by 5 bases and J by 2 bases; unmatched bases: 7. CDR3 residues: CASSYGTGGNYGYTF. The CDR3, as DNA: TGTGCCAGCAGCTATGGGACAGGCGGGAACTATGGCTACACCTTC.

The chain links TRBV14 to TRBJ2-7, with TRBD1 matching 7 bases. This CDR3 contains 16 residues. With 0 bases clipped from V and 5 bases from J, the junction kept 10 bases outside the gene matches. CDR1 SGHDN and CDR2 FVKESK come from the germline V gene. Written as DNA, the CDR3 is TGTGCCAGCAGCCAAGATAGATCAGGGGGATTCGACGAGCAGTACTTC. Translating gives CASSQDRSGGFDEQYF. Using reference TRBV14 and TRBJ2-7 for the parts outside the CDR3, the full variable domain is EAGVTQFPSHSVIEKGQTVTLRCDPISGHDNLYWYRRVMGKEIKFLLHFVKESKQDESGMPNNRFLAERTGGTYSTLKVQPAELEDSGVYFCASSQDRSGGFDEQYFGPGTRLTVT.

The chain is built from TRBV2 and TRBJ2-2; TRBD1 is a possible D gene (6 bases). Germline values: CDR1 SNHLY, CDR2 FYNNEI. The CDR3 loop spans 14 amino acids. V was pared by 7 bases and J by 2 bases, with 11 bases between. The CDR3 here is CASKGTTNTGELFF. The CDR3 DNA sequence: TGTGCCAGCAAAGGGACAACCAACACCGGGGAGCTGTTTTTT.

The chain joins TRBV3-1 (or the pseudogene TRBV3-2) to TRBJ2-2; the match to TRBD2 covers 7 bases. With V trimmed by 0 bases and J by 1 base, 2 bases remained unmatched. Germline V gene sequence: CDR1 LGHDT, CDR2 YNNKEL (reference sequence). The CDR3 loop spans 16 amino acids. The CDR3 here is CASSQEGGRNTGELFF. The CDR3 bases are TGTGCCAGCAGCCAAGAGGGCGGGAGGAACACCGGGGAGCTGTTTTTT.

This clone was detected only once. The rearrangement joins TRBV27 to TRBJ1-2; D gene ambiguous. Germline assignment: CDR1 MNHEY and CDR2 SMNVEV (reference sequence). V dropped 2 bases and J dropped 4 bases, with 8 bases sitting between them. CDR3 length: 13 residues. The CDR3 DNA follows: TGTGCCAGCAGTTTAAGGTCAGGCTATGGCTACACCTTC. This sequence encodes CASSLRSGYGYTF.

This sequence joins TRBV6-5 and TRBJ1-5; the D is unclear. The CDR3 has 15 amino acids. Per germline, CDR1 MNHEY and CDR2 SVGAGI. V was pared by 6 bases and J by 4 bases, with 16 bases between. The DNA of the CDR3 is TGTGCCAGCAGAGCGGGAGGTAGCGTAAATCAGCCCCAGCATTTT. Its protein product is CASRAGGSVNQPQHF.

The CDR3 is CASSWGDRAAYEQYF. The CDR3 nucleotides read TGCGCCAGCAGCTGGGGAGACAGGGCCGCCTACGAGCAGTACTTC. The chain carries TRBV5-1 and TRBJ2-7, with TRBD1 identical over 7 bases. CDR1 SGHRS and CDR2 YFSETQ come from the germline V gene. J gave up 2 bases and V 3 bases, and 8 bases lay outside the gene matches. The CDR3 runs to 15 residues.

The CDR3 is CASSLRGGYEQYF. In DNA form, the CDR3 reads TGCGCCAGCAGCCTCCGGGGAGGCTACGAGCAGTACTTC. This chain uses TRBV5-1 with TRBJ2-7; D may be TRBD2 (6 bases). Germline CDR1 is SGHRS and CDR2 is YFSETQ. The germline V and J ends were trimmed by 4 bases and 3 bases, with 11 bases remaining between them. This CDR3 comprises 13 residues.